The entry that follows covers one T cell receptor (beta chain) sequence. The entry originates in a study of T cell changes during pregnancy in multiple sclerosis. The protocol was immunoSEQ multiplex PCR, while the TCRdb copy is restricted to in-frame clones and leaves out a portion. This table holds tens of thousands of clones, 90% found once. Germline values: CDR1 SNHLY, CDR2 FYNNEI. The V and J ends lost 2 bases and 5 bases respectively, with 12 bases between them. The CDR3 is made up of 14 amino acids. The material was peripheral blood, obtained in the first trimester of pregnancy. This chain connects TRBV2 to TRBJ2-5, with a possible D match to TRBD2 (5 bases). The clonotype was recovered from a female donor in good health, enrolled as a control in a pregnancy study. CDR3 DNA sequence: TGTGCCAGCAGTGAATACAGTAGCGTGGAGACCCAGTACTTC. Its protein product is CASSEYSSVETQYF.